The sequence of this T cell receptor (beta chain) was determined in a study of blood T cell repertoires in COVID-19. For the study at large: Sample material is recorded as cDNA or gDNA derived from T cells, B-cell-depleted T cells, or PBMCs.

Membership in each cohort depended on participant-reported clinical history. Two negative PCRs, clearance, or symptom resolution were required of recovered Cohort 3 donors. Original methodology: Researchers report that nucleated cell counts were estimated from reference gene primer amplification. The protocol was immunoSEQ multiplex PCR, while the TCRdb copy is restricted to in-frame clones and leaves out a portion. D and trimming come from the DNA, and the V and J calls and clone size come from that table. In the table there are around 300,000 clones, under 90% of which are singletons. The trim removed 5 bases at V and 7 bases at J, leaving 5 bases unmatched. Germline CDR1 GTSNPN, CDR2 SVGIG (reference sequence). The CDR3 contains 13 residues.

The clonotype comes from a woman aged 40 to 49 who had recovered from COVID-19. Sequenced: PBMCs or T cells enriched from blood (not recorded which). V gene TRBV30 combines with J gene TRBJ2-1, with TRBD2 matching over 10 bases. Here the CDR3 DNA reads TGTGCCTGGGAGAGCGGGGGGGCGAATGAGCAGTTCTTC. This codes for CAWESGGANEQFF.